Included here is one T cell receptor (beta chain) sequence, with context. This clonotype was recorded at least ten times. Its antigen target is currently unknown. Base qualities are not at hand, and no much larger clone is one base apart. Trimming costs V 3 bases and J 2 bases, and their ends lie 10 bases apart. The germline V gene provides CDR1 KGHSH and CDR2 LQKENI. Including cysteine and phenylalanine, the CDR3 has 14 amino acids. Kept here is only the CDR3 DNA, which spans 42 bases and is read in frame from base 1. The data stem from a study of breast tumors, draining lymph nodes, adjacent tissues (dated by TCRdb to the mid-2010s). Broadly, across the study: The study compared TCR beta repertoires across tumor, adjacent nontumor tissue and axillary lymph nodes from breast cancer patients. In human breast cancer, the study set out to evaluate how tumor, surrounding tissue and draining lymph node repertoires relate to one another and whether T cells may move between these sites.

This sample was sequenced with an Illumina HiSeq 2000. TCR beta chain libraries were generated by multiplex PCR amplification. The amplified TCR beta chain products were analyzed by high-throughput sequencing. The raw public data were reprocessed by TCRdb itself: fastp quality trimming at Q25, MiXCR clonotype calling, in-frame beta chains only. Rows merge per CDR3 protein into single entries with the most common DNA and genes. In all, the sample holds approximately 190,000 distinct CDR3 sequences, and roughly 31% of those were seen once. The top ten clonotypes cover about 4.3% of the sample. Here is what the overall study found, with its caveats: The study presented the conclusion that tumor T cells originate in lymph nodes as consistent with a hypothesis, not as something directly demonstrated. The data were considered consistent with the idea that most tumor T cells come from the lymph node and then expand in tumor tissue. In luminal-like breast cancer, tumor and nontumor tissue repertoires resembled each other significantly more than in basal-like breast cancer. Tumors showed preferential V and J gene usage, and their T-cell repertoire diversity fell below that of lymph nodes yet above that of nontumor tissue.

The axillary draining lymph nodes of breast cancer patients were the source of the lymph node samples. The rearrangement joined TRBV18 to TRBJ2-5; the D region possibly corresponds to TRBD2 (5 bases align). The receptor's source is a female donor with breast cancer. Some clones in this sample may be carry-over from other donors' samples. Material for sequencing was axillary lymph node tissue. The DNA sequence is given as TGTGCCAGCTCACCGAACGGGGTTCAAGAGACCCAGTACTTC. Its coded protein is CASSPNGVQETQYF.